The rows below give T cell receptor beta chains drawn from one sample of a study of vaccination effects on CD4 cells after COVID-19. The antigens for these receptors are not known. Profiling relied on immunoSEQ multiplex PCR, and the TCRdb table lists in-frame clones only, not all of them. The sample has about 74,000 clones, roughly three quarters seen once. The sequences come from CD4+ T cells from PBMCs cultured without peptide, collected before COVID-19 vaccination. Receptors were obtained from a human donor who received a COVID-19 vaccine. CDR3s include the opening cysteine and the closing phenylalanine or tryptophan. D genes are given only for firm matches. Rows may omit the clone size; those that give it use once, few, many or a size class.

d_gene | j_gene | v_gene | abundance | CDR3nt | CDR3aa
- | TRBJ1-5 | TRBV7-2 | - | TGTGCCAGCAGCTTAGGACAGAATCAGCCCCAGCATTTT | CASSLGQNQPQHF
- | TRBJ2-2 | TRBV9 | - | TGTGCCAGCAGCGGAGGCTGGGGGCTCCCCGGGGAGCTGTTTTTT | CASSGGWGLPGELFF
TRBD1 | TRBJ2-3 | TRBV30 | - | TGTGCCTGGAGGCCAGGGGGTGGGGGAACGCAGTATTTT | CAWRPGGGGTQYF
- | TRBJ1-2 | TRBV6-6 | - | TGTGCCAGCAGTCCTCGGATGGGGTCGGGCGGCTACACCTTC | CASSPRMGSGGYTF
- | TRBJ1-6 | TRBV7-2 | - | TGTGCCAGCAGCTTAGTTGGGACACCGAACGTTTATTCACCCCTCCACTTT | CASSLVGTPNVYSPLHF
- | TRBJ1-2 | TRBV6-6 | - | TGTGCCAGCAGTACTACGGACGGGTATGGCTACACCTTC | CASSTTDGYGYTF
TRBD1 | TRBJ2-3 | TRBV3-1/TRBV3-2 | - | TGTGCCAGCAGCCAAGCGGGGCAGGGGGTCACAGATACGCAGTATTTT | CASSQAGQGVTDTQYF
- | TRBJ2-5 | TRBV9 | - | TGTGCCAGCAGCGTCCTTGATTCGGGGTCAGAGACCCAGTACTTC | CASSVLDSGSETQYF
TRBD2 | TRBJ2-3 | TRBV18 | - | TGTGCCAGCTCACCGCGGGAGGTCACAGATACGCAGTATTTT | CASSPREVTDTQYF
- | TRBJ1-1 | TRBV20-1 | few | TGCAGTGCGGGGGGGGTGGTCGGAGCTTTCTTT | CSAGGVVGAFF
- | TRBJ2-2 | TRBV3-1/TRBV3-2 | - | TGTGCCAGCAGCCAGCGGGACTGGAACACCGGGGAGCTGTTTTTT | CASSQRDWNTGELFF
- | TRBJ1-2 | TRBV7-9 | - | TGTGCCAGCACCCTGCCAGGGGACGAGTGGAATGGCTACACCTTC | CASTLPGDEWNGYTF
TRBD2 | TRBJ2-1 | TRBV9 | once | TGTGCCAGCAGCCCTCAGACTAGCGTGGACCGCGGCGAGCAGTTCTTC | CASSPQTSVDRGEQFF
TRBD1 | TRBJ2-3 | TRBV6-5 | - | TGTGCCAGCAGACAAACAGGGGTCGGCACAGATACGCAGTATTTT | CASRQTGVGTDTQYF